The T cell receptor beta chain under discussion was sequenced for a study of T cells in Graves' hyperthyroidism and ophthalmopathy. The CDR3 is 16 residues long. The germline gives CDR1 MDHEN, CDR2 SYDVKM. Remarks on this clonotype: Its ends do not fully match the called genes, so a read error is possible.

RNA transcripts were the template for amplifying TCR beta CDR3 regions. The primer set for the first-round RT-PCR of the TCR CDR3 was HTBI. TCRdb re-called the multiplex PCR reads with MiXCR, one entry per CDR3 protein. Among roughly 720,000 distinct CDR3 sequences listed, around 15% were seen once. The chain has TRBV28 and TRBJ2-1; D remains unclear. What was sequenced was blood. The sequence was collected from a man aged 50-59 years with Graves' hyperthyroidism. The CDR3 nucleotides read TGTGTCAGCAGTCCTTTAGGATTGGGCAGGCACAATGAGCAGTTCTTC. Protein: CVSSPLGLGRHNEQFF.